This T cell receptor (beta chain) appears in the sequencing data of a study of a mutant IDH1 vaccine in newly diagnosed glioma. On the study more broadly: First vaccine doses came 4-6 weeks after radiotherapy alone, or with temozolomide cycles. Those enrolled had earlier been treated with radiotherapy, temozolomide, or both, mostly both.

In its sample, this clone was seen a few times. The antigen remains unidentified. The sample's time point: week 11, during vaccination. One vaccine dose held 300 ug of mutant IDH1 20-mer peptide and came with topical imiquimod. Donors had new WHO grade 3 or 4 IDH1-mutant, ATRX-lost astrocytomas. Only in-frame clones appear in the TCRdb table, and some are missing; sequencing was by immunoSEQ multiplex PCR. The data contain some 130,000 clones, around 77% of them singletons. Sequencing was performed on PBMCs, taken from a glioma patient whose treatment included an IDH1 peptide vaccine. The receptor's source is a man aged 40-50 years with glioma.

The CDR3 is CASSQDRSPDYGYTF. CDR3 sequence (DNA): TGCGCCAGCAGCCAAGACAGGAGTCCGGACTATGGCTACACCTTC. The J gene is TRBJ1-2, the V gene TRBV4-1; D remains unclear. This CDR3 region has 15 residues. Trimming shortened V by 0 bases and J by 3 bases, and 11 bases separated the two germline ends. Germline loops: CDR1 MGHRA, CDR2 YSYEKL.